These T cell receptor beta chains were read from a single sample in a study of radiotherapy plus CTLA-4 blockade in lung cancer. Sequencing was performed with immunoSEQ multiplex PCR; in TCRdb, only in-frame clones are kept and a portion is missing. The data show about 19,000 clones, about 83% seen once. Material: peripheral blood, obtained from a patient treated with radiotherapy plus ipilimumab. The receptors here all came from a human donor with non-small cell lung cancer whose response to radiotherapy plus ipilimumab could not be evaluated. The CDR3 runs from the conserved cysteine through the conserved F or W. The order of the fields is V gene, D gene, J gene, clone size, CDR3 DNA, CDR3 protein. D genes are given only for firm matches. Only some rows state a clone size, as once, few, many or a class for expanded clones.

V gene: TRBV6-5; D gene: NA; J gene: TRBJ2-5; clone size: NA; CDR3 DNA: TGTGCCAGCAGTTACTCCCCAGGGACCGGGAGAGAGACCCAGTACTTC; CDR3 protein: CASSYSPGTGRETQYF
V gene: TRBV6-1; D gene: TRBD1; J gene: TRBJ1-5; clone size: NA; CDR3 DNA: TGTGCCAGCAGCGAACCTACAGGGGGCCGCGGTCAGCCCCAGCATTTT; CDR3 protein: CASSEPTGGRGQPQHF
V gene: TRBV6-6; D gene: TRBD1; J gene: TRBJ1-6; clone size: NA; CDR3 DNA: TGTGCCAGCACAATGCTTCAGGGGGCCTCTGGTTCACCCCTCCACTTT; CDR3 protein: CASTMLQGASGSPLHF
V gene: TRBV19; D gene: NA; J gene: TRBJ2-1; clone size: NA; CDR3 DNA: TGTGCCAGTAGTCCTCCGACTAGGTTCAATGAGCAGTTCTTC; CDR3 protein: CASSPPTRFNEQFF
V gene: TRBV4-2; D gene: TRBD2; J gene: TRBJ2-3; clone size: NA; CDR3 DNA: TGTGCCAGCAGCCAGGCCAGACTAGCGGGGGGGCAAGATACGCAGTATTTT; CDR3 protein: CASSQARLAGGQDTQYF
V gene: TRBV7-3; D gene: TRBD1; J gene: TRBJ2-3; clone size: NA; CDR3 DNA: TGTGCCAGCAGCTTTGAACAGGGGCCAGATACGCAGTATTTT; CDR3 protein: CASSFEQGPDTQYF
V gene: TRBV6-1; D gene: NA; J gene: TRBJ2-7; clone size: once; CDR3 DNA: TGTGCCAGCAGTGACCAACAGGGTTTGGTTGGCGAGCAGTACTTC; CDR3 protein: CASSDQQGLVGEQYF
V gene: TRBV7-2; D gene: NA; J gene: TRBJ2-3; clone size: NA; CDR3 DNA: TGTGCCAGCAGCCGCCCTCGGGGATCTCCTAGCACAGATACGCAGTATTTT; CDR3 protein: CASSRPRGSPSTDTQYF
V gene: TRBV7-2; D gene: NA; J gene: TRBJ1-4; clone size: once; CDR3 DNA: TGTGCCAGCAACAGGCTTGGGGAAAAACTGTTTTTT; CDR3 protein: CASNRLGEKLFF
V gene: TRBV5-1; D gene: TRBD2; J gene: TRBJ2-5; clone size: NA; CDR3 DNA: TGCGCCAGCAGCTTGGGAGGGCGGGGGACCTTTCAGACCCAGTACTTC; CDR3 protein: CASSLGGRGTFQTQYF
V gene: TRBV4-3; D gene: TRBD2; J gene: TRBJ2-3; clone size: NA; CDR3 DNA: TGCGCCAGCAGCCAAGAGCGGGGGGCTGGGGATACGCAGTATTTT; CDR3 protein: CASSQERGAGDTQYF
V gene: TRBV28; D gene: NA; J gene: TRBJ2-7; clone size: NA; CDR3 DNA: TGTGCCAGCAATTTTGTGTTATGGCAGGGGCCGCCCGGCGAGCAGTACTTC; CDR3 protein: CASNFVLWQGPPGEQYF
V gene: TRBV28; D gene: TRBD1; J gene: TRBJ2-1; clone size: NA; CDR3 DNA: TGTGCCAGCAGTACGGGACAGGGGGCGCGGGAGCAGTTCTTC; CDR3 protein: CASSTGQGAREQFF
V gene: TRBV2; D gene: NA; J gene: TRBJ2-2; clone size: NA; CDR3 DNA: TGTGCCAGCAGGAGACTGATCAACCGGGAGCTGTTTTTT; CDR3 protein: CASRRLINRELFF
V gene: TRBV6-1; D gene: NA; J gene: TRBJ1-5; clone size: NA; CDR3 DNA: TGTGCCACAACCCGACAGGAGAGAAGCAATCAGCCCCAGCATTTT; CDR3 protein: CATTRQERSNQPQHF
V gene: TRBV7-9; D gene: NA; J gene: TRBJ2-1; clone size: few; CDR3 DNA: TGTGCCAGCAGCTCAAAGGGGGGGGCGCAGATCGGCGATGAGCAGTTCTTC; CDR3 protein: CASSSKGGAQIGDEQFF
V gene: TRBV19; D gene: TRBD1; J gene: TRBJ2-7; clone size: NA; CDR3 DNA: TGTGCCAGTAGTATGAGAACACGGGACAGGGGCCGTAGTCCGGCTGACTACGAGCAGTACTTC; CDR3 protein: CASSMRTRDRGRSPADYEQYF
V gene: TRBV29-1; D gene: NA; J gene: TRBJ1-2; clone size: NA; CDR3 DNA: TGCAGCGTTGTCTTAGCAGGGTCGGACTATGGCTACACCTTC; CDR3 protein: CSVVLAGSDYGYTF
V gene: TRBV19; D gene: TRBD2; J gene: TRBJ2-3; clone size: NA; CDR3 DNA: TGTGCCAGTAACGGTCGGGAGGGGGTCACAGATACGCAGTATTTT; CDR3 protein: CASNGREGVTDTQYF
V gene: TRBV7-3; D gene: TRBD1; J gene: TRBJ1-4; clone size: NA; CDR3 DNA: TGTGCCAGCAGCGATTCTCCCACGGGACAGGGTGGTGAAAAACTGTTTTTT; CDR3 protein: CASSDSPTGQGGEKLFF
V gene: TRBV7-9; D gene: NA; J gene: TRBJ2-3; clone size: NA; CDR3 DNA: TGTGCCAGCAGCTCCCCTTTCGCGAGCAGGGATACGCAGTATTTT; CDR3 protein: CASSSPFASRDTQYF
V gene: TRBV20-1; D gene: NA; J gene: TRBJ2-7; clone size: NA; CDR3 DNA: TGCAGCGCTCAGGGGTCCTACGAGCAGTACTTC; CDR3 protein: CSAQGSYEQYF
V gene: TRBV4-3; D gene: NA; J gene: TRBJ1-2; clone size: NA; CDR3 DNA: TGCGCCAGCAGCCAAGATCGGGCAGGGACTAACTATGGCTACACCTTC; CDR3 protein: CASSQDRAGTNYGYTF
V gene: TRBV19; D gene: TRBD1; J gene: TRBJ2-2; clone size: NA; CDR3 DNA: TGTGCCAGTAGAGACCCGGGACAGGGAAATGCCGGGGAGCTGTTTTTT; CDR3 protein: CASRDPGQGNAGELFF
V gene: TRBV9; D gene: TRBD2; J gene: TRBJ2-5; clone size: once; CDR3 DNA: TGTGCCAGCAGCGTAGGGAATAGCGGGAACAACGGGGAGACCCAGTACTTC; CDR3 protein: CASSVGNSGNNGETQYF
V gene: TRBV4-2; D gene: TRBD1; J gene: TRBJ1-2; clone size: NA; CDR3 DNA: TGTGCCAGCAGCCAAGGGACAGGGGGCCCATCCGGGGGAGGATATGGCTACACCTTC; CDR3 protein: CASSQGTGGPSGGGYGYTF
V gene: TRBV5-1; D gene: TRBD1; J gene: TRBJ1-4; clone size: NA; CDR3 DNA: TGCGCCAGCAGCTTGGGGACAGGAGGTAATGAAAAACTGTTTTTT; CDR3 protein: CASSLGTGGNEKLFF
V gene: TRBV2; D gene: NA; J gene: TRBJ2-1; clone size: NA; CDR3 DNA: TGTGCCAGCAGAAAAAGCGACAATGAGCAGTTCTTC; CDR3 protein: CASRKSDNEQFF
V gene: TRBV18; D gene: NA; J gene: TRBJ2-7; clone size: NA; CDR3 DNA: TGTGCCAGCTCTATTTCGGAGGGGGCCTCCTACGAGCAGTACTTC; CDR3 protein: CASSISEGASYEQYF
V gene: TRBV6-5; D gene: NA; J gene: TRBJ2-7; clone size: once; CDR3 DNA: TGTGCCAGCAGTTACGGAGGTCGCGAGCAGTACTTC; CDR3 protein: CASSYGGREQYF
V gene: TRBV7-9; D gene: NA; J gene: TRBJ1-4; clone size: NA; CDR3 DNA: TGTGCCGTACCGCCAGGAGGTTATAATGAAAAACTGTTTTTT; CDR3 protein: CAVPPGGYNEKLFF
V gene: TRBV4-3; D gene: NA; J gene: TRBJ1-2; clone size: NA; CDR3 DNA: TGCGCCAGCAGCCAAGGTAGAGGGATTAACTATGGCTACACCTTC; CDR3 protein: CASSQGRGINYGYTF
V gene: TRBV28; D gene: NA; J gene: TRBJ2-2; clone size: few; CDR3 DNA: TGTGCCAGCAGTTTCACTAACACCGGGGAGCTGTTTTTT; CDR3 protein: CASSFTNTGELFF
V gene: TRBV5-5; D gene: NA; J gene: TRBJ2-1; clone size: NA; CDR3 DNA: TGTGCCAGCAGCTTGGCGCCAAACGGTGAGCAGTTCTTC; CDR3 protein: CASSLAPNGEQFF
V gene: TRBV7-9; D gene: TRBD2; J gene: TRBJ2-3; clone size: once; CDR3 DNA: TGTGCCAGCAGCCCGGCGAGCGGGGGACTCACAGATACGCAGTATTTT; CDR3 protein: CASSPASGGLTDTQYF
V gene: TRBV18; D gene: NA; J gene: TRBJ2-3; clone size: NA; CDR3 DNA: TGTGCCAGCTCACCACCGGGGGGAGGCACAGATACGCAGTATTTT; CDR3 protein: CASSPPGGGTDTQYF
V gene: TRBV7-2; D gene: TRBD1; J gene: TRBJ1-5; clone size: once; CDR3 DNA: TGTGCCAGCAGCTTAGGGTGGCAGGGGGATCAGCCCCAGCATTTT; CDR3 protein: CASSLGWQGDQPQHF
V gene: TRBV6-5; D gene: TRBD1; J gene: TRBJ1-2; clone size: NA; CDR3 DNA: TGTGCCAGCAGTCACCCGGGACAGAACTATGGCTACACCTTC; CDR3 protein: CASSHPGQNYGYTF
V gene: TRBV5-5; D gene: TRBD2; J gene: TRBJ2-7; clone size: NA; CDR3 DNA: TGTGCCAGCAGCCGGGGACTAGCGGGTTCTACCTACGAGCAGTACTTC; CDR3 protein: CASSRGLAGSTYEQYF
V gene: TRBV29-1; D gene: TRBD2; J gene: TRBJ2-1; clone size: once; CDR3 DNA: TGCAGCGTTGATAGCGGGGAAGGGAATGAGCAGTTCTTC; CDR3 protein: CSVDSGEGNEQFF
V gene: TRBV27; D gene: NA; J gene: TRBJ2-1; clone size: NA; CDR3 DNA: TGTGCCAGCAGCGGGGGGCCCCATGAGCAGTTCTTC; CDR3 protein: CASSGGPHEQFF
V gene: TRBV28; D gene: NA; J gene: TRBJ2-7; clone size: NA; CDR3 DNA: TGTGCCAGCAGAACGACAATGTACGAGCAGTACTTC; CDR3 protein: CASRTTMYEQYF
V gene: TRBV7-9; D gene: NA; J gene: TRBJ2-5; clone size: NA; CDR3 DNA: TGTGCCAGCAGCTCAGGGGGGTACCAAGAGACCCAGTACTTC; CDR3 protein: CASSSGGYQETQYF
V gene: TRBV4-3; D gene: NA; J gene: TRBJ1-5; clone size: NA; CDR3 DNA: TGCGCCAGCAGCCAAGAAGTGACAGCATCATATAGCAATCAGCCCCAGCATTTT; CDR3 protein: CASSQEVTASYSNQPQHF
V gene: TRBV19; D gene: NA; J gene: TRBJ1-1; clone size: NA; CDR3 DNA: TGTGCCAGTAGTGCCCTCGTCGGGACTGAAGCTTTCTTT; CDR3 protein: CASSALVGTEAFF
V gene: TRBV6-4; D gene: TRBD1; J gene: TRBJ1-1; clone size: NA; CDR3 DNA: TGTGCCAGCGGATTCTCCGGGACAGGGATGAACACTGAAGCTTTCTTT; CDR3 protein: CASGFSGTGMNTEAFF
V gene: TRBV27; D gene: TRBD2; J gene: TRBJ2-5; clone size: NA; CDR3 DNA: TGTGCCAGCAGTTTATACATAGCGGGGGGGTTGGAGACCCAGTACTTC; CDR3 protein: CASSLYIAGGLETQYF
V gene: TRBV7-8; D gene: TRBD1; J gene: TRBJ1-1; clone size: NA; CDR3 DNA: TGTGCCAGCAGCCCACCCGGGGCAGGGGGAAGTACTGAAGCTTTCTTT; CDR3 protein: CASSPPGAGGSTEAFF
V gene: TRBV5-8; D gene: NA; J gene: TRBJ1-1; clone size: NA; CDR3 DNA: TGTGCCAGCAGCCCGGAGGTGTACACTGAAGCTTTCTTT; CDR3 protein: CASSPEVYTEAFF
V gene: TRBV29-1; D gene: TRBD2; J gene: TRBJ2-7; clone size: NA; CDR3 DNA: TGCAGCGTTTCTCAGGGACTAGCGGGGGCCTACGAGCAGTACTTC; CDR3 protein: CSVSQGLAGAYEQYF
V gene: TRBV19; D gene: TRBD2; J gene: TRBJ2-1; clone size: NA; CDR3 DNA: TGTGCCAGTAGTATATATAGCGGGGGCTTTGGGTCCTACAATGAGCAGTTCTTC; CDR3 protein: CASSIYSGGFGSYNEQFF
V gene: TRBV20-1; D gene: NA; J gene: TRBJ2-1; clone size: NA; CDR3 DNA: TGCAGTGCAGGACTGTACAATGAGCAGTTCTTC; CDR3 protein: CSAGLYNEQFF
V gene: TRBV19; D gene: NA; J gene: TRBJ1-5; clone size: NA; CDR3 DNA: TGTGCCAGTAGTATAGCAGGAGGGGTACCCAATCAGCCCCAGCATTTT; CDR3 protein: CASSIAGGVPNQPQHF
V gene: TRBV28; D gene: NA; J gene: TRBJ1-5; clone size: few; CDR3 DNA: TGTGCCAGCAGTTTACCAGTTAGAGGTCAGCCCCAGCATTTT; CDR3 protein: CASSLPVRGQPQHF
V gene: TRBV27; D gene: NA; J gene: TRBJ1-6; clone size: NA; CDR3 DNA: TGTGCCAGCAGTCAGACAGGCCCCTTCAATTCACCCCTCCACTTT; CDR3 protein: CASSQTGPFNSPLHF